Included here is one T cell receptor beta chain sequence, with context. Its specificity is not known. Vbeta (60) and Jbeta (13) primers were used in the PCR. Clones were sequenced by immunoSEQ multiplex PCR, and TCRdb holds only the in-frame ones, with some missing. The sample comprises fewer than 100,000 clones, about 74% of which are singletons, and 16% rests with the top ten. These data are taken from a study of cytomegalovirus exposure and HLA in healthy donors. Study-wide results and caveats: The authors later found most CMV-associated TCR beta chains appeared HLA-restricted. After further analysis at a later stage, 16,951 TCR beta sequences were associated with HLA alleles at 0.05 false discovery rate.

Trimming cost V 4 bases and J 4 bases; bases outside gene matches: 5. The germline V gene has CDR1 SGHNT and CDR2 YYREEE (reference sequence). CDR3 length equals 15 residues. Sequenced input: PBMCs. V usage is TRBV5-4 and J usage is TRBJ2-2, with TRBD1 matching 9 bases. This clonotype was sampled from a man aged 60 to 69 in good health and CMV-seropositive. CDR3 sequence: CASSVGTGTTGELFF. CDR3 DNA: TGTGCCAGCAGCGTAGGGACAGGGACCACCGGGGAGCTGTTTTTT.